The 26 T cell receptor beta chains in this list originate from one sample, sequenced in a study of blood T cells in healthy people across ages. Through a sample-barcoded 5' primer and a J-beta primer mix, a second PCR was run for about 6 to 12 cycles. Using its own MiXCR run on the 5' RACE reads, TCRdb lists one record per CDR3 protein. This sample carries 1.8 million or so distinct CDR3 sequences, 39% of them seen once, and the ten largest clones take approximately 22%. Sequenced material: blood. The receptors originated from a human donor in good health.

The chain has TRBV7-9 and TRBJ1-1; 7 nucleotides match TRBD1. The CDR3 runs 16 residues. V lost 5 bases, J lost 0 bases, and 9 bases stayed unmatched. Germline V CDR1 and CDR2: SEHNR, FQNEAQ (reference sequence). The CDR3, as DNA: TGTGCCAGCAGCCCGATGTTGACAGGGTTGAACACTGAAGCTTTCTTT. Its translation: CASSPMLTGLNTEAFF.

V usage is TRBV7-2 and J usage is TRBJ2-7; 8 nucleotides match TRBD1. The CDR3 loop spans 15 amino acids. CDR1 is SGHTA, CDR2 FQGNSA, per germline. With V trimmed by 3 bases and J by 2 bases, 6 bases remained unmatched. CDR3 nucleotide sequence: TGTGCCAGCAGCTTGGTAATGGACAGGGCCTACGAGCAGTACTTC. Translating it yields CASSLVMDRAYEQYF.

The table lists this clonotype with a few counts. This chain connects TRBV4-3 to TRBJ2-5, with 9 positions matching TRBD2. Near its end, the DNA agrees better with TRBJ2-7, so the J call may be wrong. The germline V gene encodes CDR1 LGHNA and CDR2 YSLEER. This CDR3 spans 14 amino acids. Here the CDR3 reads CASSQVAGAYEQYF. CDR3 nucleotides: TGCGCCAGCAGCCAAGTAGCGGGGGCTTACGAGCAGTACTTC.

J is TRBJ2-7 and V is TRBV4-1; 11 nucleotides line up with TRBD1. The DNA end is more similar to TRBJ2-5, so the J call may be wrong. Germline CDR1 MGHRA, CDR2 YSYEKL. The CDR3 extends over 17 amino acids. The CDR3 DNA reads TGCGCCAGCAGCCAAGAAGGGACAGGGGGTCTGGGTGAGACCCAGTACTTC. This translates into CASSQEGTGGLGETQYF.

There are a few counts of this clonotype. J is TRBJ2-5 and V is TRBV29-1; D might be TRBD1 (5 bases). Germline V gives CDR1 SQVTM, CDR2 ANQGSEA. This CDR3 has 14 residues. The V end lost 7 bases, the J end lost 5 bases, and 20 bases lay between the germline ends. CDR3 loop: CSAFGAFEEETQYF. The CDR3 coding sequence is TGCAGCGCATTTGGGGCCTTCGAGGAGGAGACCCAGTACTTC.

The V gene is TRBV7-8, the J gene TRBJ1-1; D perhaps matches TRBD1 (6 bases). Germline V gene sequence: CDR1 SGHVS, CDR2 FQNEAQ. V gave up 3 bases and J gave up 8 bases, with 25 bases separating them. The CDR3 spans 17 residues. CDR3 DNA: TGTGCCAGCAGCTTTGCTTTACGGGGGGGGCGGCCGGGGGAAGCTTTCTTT. This translates into CASSFALRGGRPGEAFF.

This clonotype was counted a few times. This rearrangement joins TRBV6-5 to TRBJ1-1; tentatively, D is TRBD1 (5 bases). The CDR3 is made up of 16 amino acids. Germline CDR1 and CDR2: MNHEY and SVGAGI. Trimming took 2 bases from V and 5 from J, leaving 18 bases between them. CDR3 sequence (DNA): TGTGCCAGCAGTTACGTGGCAGGGTGGGGGAAGACTGAAGCTTTCTTT. Translation gives CASSYVAGWGKTEAFF.

The table lists this clonotype with a few counts. The chain carries TRBV6-5 and TRBJ2-5; 7 bases agree with TRBD2. Germline V lookup: CDR1 MNHEY, CDR2 SVGAGI. Trimming at V came to 0 bases and at J to 5 bases, leaving 6 bases not matched to a gene. CDR3 size: 15 residues. CDR3 loop: CASSYSGRGTETQYF. The DNA of the CDR3 is TGTGCCAGCAGTTACTCGGGGAGGGGCACGGAGACCCAGTACTTC.

The chain couples TRBV7-9 to TRBJ2-1; D remains unclear. From germline, CDR1 is SEHNR and CDR2 FQNEAQ (reference sequence). With 3 bases removed from V and 15 bases from J, the gap between germline ends came to 15 bases. CDR3 length: 12 residues. CDR3 DNA: TGTGCCAGCAGCTTGACACATCCAGCCCCGTTCTTC. This codes for CASSLTHPAPFF.

The chain couples TRBV7-9 to TRBJ1-1; D gene ambiguous. Germline V gives CDR1 SEHNR, CDR2 FQNEAQ (reference sequence). The CDR3 consists of 14 residues. V was shortened by 7 bases and J by 3 bases, with 15 bases between the two germline ends. The CDR3 here is CASIRTVSDTEAFF. CDR3 sequence (DNA): TGTGCCAGCATCCGGACGGTCTCAGACACTGAAGCTTTCTTT.

CDR3 DNA: TGTGCCAGCAGCGGTGCGGGGAAGACTGAAGCTTTCTTT. Translating it yields CASSGAGKTEAFF. The chain uses TRBV12-3 or TRBV12-4 and TRBJ1-1; D gene unclear. The CDR3 has 13 amino acids. Trimming pared 6 bases from V and 5 bases from J, leaving 13 bases between.

The chain recombines TRBV20-1 with TRBJ2-3, with D perhaps assigned TRBD1 or TRBD2 (7 bases each). Germline V CDR1 and CDR2: DFQATT, SNEGSKA (reference sequence). V was cut by 6 bases and J by 1 base, with 20 bases left in between. The CDR3 is 16 residues long. The CDR3 loop is CSADPRGAGGTDTQYF. The CDR3 DNA reads TGCAGTGCCGACCCCAGGGGGGCGGGAGGCACAGATACGCAGTATTTT.

This rearrangement joins TRBV4-1 to TRBJ2-7; 7 bases line up with TRBD1. J gave up 3 bases and V 0 bases, and 5 bases lay outside the gene matches. CDR1 MGHRA and CDR2 YSYEKL come from the germline V gene. The CDR3 spans 15 residues. CDR3 loop: CASSQERDSGYEQYF. The CDR3, as DNA: TGCGCCAGCAGCCAAGAAAGGGACAGCGGCTACGAGCAGTACTTC.

This clonotype was seen ten or more times. The J gene is TRBJ2-7, the V gene TRBV5-6; D is ambiguous. The CDR3 loop spans 14 amino acids. With 0 bases removed from V and 4 bases from J, the gap between germline ends came to 11 bases. The V gene's germline CDR1 is SGHDT and CDR2 YYEEEE. CDR3 nucleotides: TGTGCCAGCAGCTTGGCCAGGTATCGATACGAGCAGTACTTC. Translating it yields CASSLARYRYEQYF.

Only one count was recorded for this clonotype. The chain couples TRBV10-3 to TRBJ2-2; TRBD2 might be the D (6 bases). Germline CDR1 and CDR2: ENHRY and SYGVKD. Trimming pared 4 bases from V and 2 bases from J, leaving 11 bases between. The CDR3 is 15 amino acids. The CDR3 protein is CAISVEGLNTGELFF. For the CDR3, the DNA is TGTGCCATCAGTGTGGAGGGTCTTAACACCGGGGAGCTGTTTTTT.

This clonotype was seen more than once but under ten times. This sequence joins TRBV29-1 and TRBJ2-1, with 11 bases that match TRBD2. The CDR3 spans 16 residues. V shed 7 bases and J 9 bases; nucleotides not matched to a gene: 17. Germline CDR1 reads SQVTM; CDR2 reads ANQGSEA. The DNA of the CDR3 is TGCAGCGCCACAAAAGGCCTAGCGGGGGGCTTCTCTGAGCAGTTCTTC. Translation: CSATKGLAGGFSEQFF.

The chain combines TRBV11-3 with TRBJ1-5; D is perhaps TRBD1 (5 bases). The CDR3 runs to 16 residues. The germline CDR1 and CDR2 sequences are SGHNT and YENEEA. Trimming took 5 bases from V and 0 from J, leaving 14 bases between them. The CDR3 protein is CASSIHRWDSNQPQHF. DNA for the CDR3: TGTGCCAGCAGCATTCACAGGTGGGATAGCAATCAGCCCCAGCATTTT.

The J gene is TRBJ2-1, the V gene TRBV20-1; perhaps TRBD2 as D (7 bases). CDR1 is DFQATT and CDR2 is SNEGSKA in the germline V gene (reference sequence). There are 16 residues in the CDR3. V lost 0 bases, J lost 7 bases, and 19 bases lay in between. CDR3 nucleotide sequence: TGCAGTGCTAGAGATGACCTAAGAGGGGGGGGGAATGAGCAGTTCTTC. Translating it yields CSARDDLRGGGNEQFF.

This clonotype has a handful of counts. CDR3 bases: TGTGCCAGCAGCTTAGATTACAGAAGAGCCTACGAGCAGTACTTC. This codes for CASSLDYRRAYEQYF. J is TRBJ2-7 and V is TRBV7-2; no reliable D call. The CDR3 extends over 15 amino acids. With 1 base removed from V and 2 bases from J, the gap between germline ends came to 12 bases. Germline V lookup: CDR1 SGHTA, CDR2 FQGNSA.

This chain uses TRBV7-2 with TRBJ2-7, with D possibly TRBD1 on 5 matching bases. With 6 bases removed from V and 4 bases from J, the gap between germline ends came to 13 bases. The CDR3 sequence is 13 residues long. Germline CDR1 is SGHTA and CDR2 is FQGNSA. CDR3 residues: CASSRTPYYEQYF. CDR3 in DNA: TGTGCCAGCAGTCGGACACCCTATTACGAGCAGTACTTC.

This clonotype was counted a single time. This sequence joins TRBV20-1 and TRBJ2-7; D is possibly TRBD1 (6 bases). CDR3 length: 14 amino acids. The V end lost 3 bases, the J end lost 8 bases, and 20 bases lay between the germline ends. CDR1 is DFQATT, CDR2 SNEGSKA, per germline (reference sequence). The CDR3 sequence: CSASEGTRRRKQYF. CDR3 in DNA: TGCAGTGCTAGTGAGGGGACAAGGCGACGAAAGCAGTACTTC.

This clonotype was counted a few times. The chain carries TRBV2 and TRBJ1-2, with 8 bases identical to TRBD1. V dropped 6 bases and J dropped 7; count of bases not matched to a gene: 7. From germline, CDR1 is SNHLY and CDR2 FYNNEI. The CDR3 extends over 13 amino acids. The DNA of the CDR3 is TGTGCCAGCAGCGGACAGGGTAAAAGTGGCTACACCTTC. It translates to CASSGQGKSGYTF.

This clonotype was seen more than once but under ten times. The rearrangement uses TRBV4-1 and TRBJ2-5; 8 bases agree with TRBD2. This CDR3 is 15 amino acids long. V was pared by 2 bases and J by 3 bases, with 5 bases of the junction left unmatched. Germline loops: CDR1 MGHRA, CDR2 YSYEKL. The CDR3 sequence is CASSQNPGLEETQYF. In nucleotides, the CDR3 is TGCGCCAGCAGCCAAAACCCGGGACTAGAAGAGACCCAGTACTTC.

The J gene is TRBJ1-2, the V gene TRBV6-5, with 8 bases that match TRBD1. CDR3 length: 13 residues. Germline loops: CDR1 MNHEY, CDR2 SVGAGI. With 2 bases clipped from V and 8 bases from J, the junction kept 4 bases outside the gene matches. The CDR3 reads CASSYRTGMGYTF. The CDR3 DNA reads as TGTGCCAGCAGTTACCGGACAGGGATGGGCTACACCTTC.

This clonotype was recorded at least ten times. V usage is TRBV20-1 and J usage is TRBJ2-7; TRBD2 might be the D (6 bases). The CDR3 has 13 amino acids. Between the trimmed V and J ends, which lost 1 base and 3 bases, there was a span of 10 bases. The germline CDR1 and CDR2 sequences are DFQATT and SNEGSKA (reference sequence). The DNA for the CDR3 is TGCAGTGCTAGAGTTCTAGCGAACTACGAGCAGTACTTC. Amino acid sequence: CSARVLANYEQYF.

In this sample, this clonotype turned up a few times. This rearrangement joins TRBV20-1 to TRBJ2-7; the D gene could be TRBD1 or TRBD2 (7 bases each). Germline CDR1 and CDR2: DFQATT and SNEGSKA (reference sequence). With 0 bases removed from V and 2 bases from J, the gap between germline ends came to 17 bases. The CDR3 loop spans 16 amino acids. The DNA of the CDR3 is TGCAGTGCTAGAGAAGGGGGCGGGGGCTCCCCCTACGAGCAGTACTTC. Translating gives CSAREGGGGSPYEQYF.